Described below is a single T cell receptor beta chain sequence and its context. Produced via immunoSEQ multiplex PCR; TCRdb's table is partial and in-frame only. The table lists 200,000 to 250,000 clones, about 88% of them singletons. V lost 1 base to trimming and J lost 1 base, with 20 bases between them. CDR3 length: 20 amino acids. Looked up from germline, CDR1 is SGHVS and CDR2 is FQNEAQ. This specimen comes from a study of blood T cell repertoires in COVID-19. The sequenced material came from peripheral blood. The chain has TRBV7-8 and TRBJ1-6; D is uncertain. This receptor was taken from a woman between 45 and 65 years old with COVID-19, enrolled during active disease. As DNA, the CDR3 is TGTGCCAGCAGCTTAGGTGTGTGGAGCTCCTTGGCATCCTATAATTCACCCCTCCACTTT. Protein product: CASSLGVWSSLASYNSPLHF.